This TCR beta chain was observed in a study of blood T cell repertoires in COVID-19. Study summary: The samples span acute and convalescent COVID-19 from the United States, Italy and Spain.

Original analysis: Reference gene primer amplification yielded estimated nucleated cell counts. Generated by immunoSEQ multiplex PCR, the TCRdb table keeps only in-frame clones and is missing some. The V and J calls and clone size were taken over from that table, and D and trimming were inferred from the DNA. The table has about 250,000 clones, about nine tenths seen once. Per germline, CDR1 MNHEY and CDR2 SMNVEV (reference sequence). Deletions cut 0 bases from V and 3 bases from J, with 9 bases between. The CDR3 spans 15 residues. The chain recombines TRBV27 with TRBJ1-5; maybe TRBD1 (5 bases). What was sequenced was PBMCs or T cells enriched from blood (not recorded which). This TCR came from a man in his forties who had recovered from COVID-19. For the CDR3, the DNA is TGTGCCAGCAGTTTATCCTCAGGGCTCAATCAGCCCCAGCATTTT. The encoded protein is CASSLSSGLNQPQHF.